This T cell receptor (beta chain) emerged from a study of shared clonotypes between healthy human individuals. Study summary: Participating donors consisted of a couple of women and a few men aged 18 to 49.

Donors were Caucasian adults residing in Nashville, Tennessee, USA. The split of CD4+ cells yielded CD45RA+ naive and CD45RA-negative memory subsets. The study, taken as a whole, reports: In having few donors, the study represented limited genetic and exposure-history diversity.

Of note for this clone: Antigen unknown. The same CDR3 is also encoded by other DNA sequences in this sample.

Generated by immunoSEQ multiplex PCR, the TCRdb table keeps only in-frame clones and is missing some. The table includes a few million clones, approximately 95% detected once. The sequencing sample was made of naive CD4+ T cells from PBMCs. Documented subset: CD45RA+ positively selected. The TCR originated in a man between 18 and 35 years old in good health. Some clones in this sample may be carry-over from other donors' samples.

The CDR3 is CSARDPETQYF. Written as DNA, the CDR3 is TGCAGTGCTAGAGATCCCGAGACCCAGTACTTC. V and J are TRBV20-1 and TRBJ2-5; D is unresolved. Germline V gives CDR1 DFQATT, CDR2 SNEGSKA (reference sequence). V shed 0 bases and J shed 5 bases, with 4 bases lying between them. The CDR3 is 11 amino acids.